The 3 T cell receptor beta chains below all came from one sample that was sequenced in a study of T cells in Graves' hyperthyroidism and ophthalmopathy. The TCR beta CDR3 regions underwent amplification using RNA transcripts as the source. The HTBI primer set served for first-round RT-PCR of the TCR CDR3. Each CDR3 protein is one row after TCRdb ran MiXCR on the multiplex PCR reads. The data hold around 350,000 distinct CDR3 sequences, with roughly 15% observed a single time. The material sequenced was blood. These receptors all stem from a woman aged 55-70 years with Graves' ophthalmopathy.

The genes are TRBV4-2 and TRBJ1-1; possibly TRBD1 for D (6 bases). Germline V gene sequence: CDR1 LGHNA, CDR2 YNFKEQ. The CDR3 consists of 16 residues. The V and J ends lost 5 bases and 1 base respectively, with 17 bases between them. DNA for the CDR3: TGTGCCAGCAGCAAAGGGGGAAGGGGTTGGAACACTGAAGCTTTCTTT. It specifies CASSKGGRGWNTEAFF.

This clonotype was counted at least ten times. The chain couples TRBV2 to TRBJ1-1, with TRBD1 matching over 9 bases. Germline lookup yields CDR1 SNHLY and CDR2 FYNNEI. This CDR3 is 14 amino acids long. J gave up 4 bases and V 6 bases, and 6 bases lay outside the gene matches. The CDR3 region is CASSGQGPATEAFF. CDR3 nucleotide sequence: TGTGCCAGCAGCGGACAGGGGCCGGCCACTGAAGCTTTCTTT. Combining the CDR3 with reference TRBV2 and TRBJ1-1 gives the whole variable domain EPEVTQTPSHQVTQMGQEVILRCVPISNHLYFYWYRQILGQKVEFLVSFYNNEISEKSEIFDDQFSVERPDGSNFTLKIRSTKLEDSAMYFCASSGQGPATEAFFGQGTRLTVV.

This clonotype was counted many times. The rearrangement uses TRBV6-1 and TRBJ2-1; D gene ambiguous. Germline V gene sequence: CDR1 MNHNS, CDR2 SASEGT. There are 13 residues in the CDR3. Between the trimmed V and J ends, which lost 6 bases and 5 bases, there was a span of 11 bases. The DNA for the CDR3 is TGTGCCAGCAGGGTGGCAGCTAACAATGAGCAGTTCTTC. Translated: CASRVAANNEQFF.